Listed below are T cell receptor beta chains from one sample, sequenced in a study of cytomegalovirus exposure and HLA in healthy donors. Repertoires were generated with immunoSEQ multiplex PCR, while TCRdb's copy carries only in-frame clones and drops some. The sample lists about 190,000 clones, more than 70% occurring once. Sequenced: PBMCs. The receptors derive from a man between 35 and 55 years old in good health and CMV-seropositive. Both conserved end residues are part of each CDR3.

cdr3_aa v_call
CASSLAPDFVPQHF TRBV7-9
CASSYQGLSQPQHF TRBV27
CASSLVSGTYNEQFF TRBV7-2
CASSIGLTVTEAFF TRBV19
CASSSGTPFGDTEAFF TRBV7-9
CASSARTSGRAVYEQFF TRBV10-1
CASSLAARMWETQYF TRBV5-1
CASGRSYQETQYF TRBV19
CASSYREGGAYNEQFF TRBV6-6
CASSLGDEQYF TRBV5-1
CASSLAGTMDRGNTIYF TRBV5-4
CASILAGGTANEKLFF TRBV2
CASILDRGETQYF TRBV5-1
CASSWREYNEQFF TRBV7-6
CASSLEQINEKLFF TRBV7-9
CASSPAGVRETQYF TRBV18
CASTLFDSNYGYTF TRBV28
CASQKASGRYEQYF TRBV19
CASSAASGSVNEQFF TRBV2
CASSFLLTAGGRNSNF TRBV7-2
CASTPPRTSGGSSYNEQFF TRBV2
CASSWRDRTDTQYF TRBV7-2
CASSSRQADTQYF TRBV5-1
CASRGGAGGTDTQYF TRBV28
CASSQAGTGAGNTIYF TRBV4-1
CASSSVPGLDEKLFF TRBV5-1
CASSITGTGEETQYF TRBV5-1
CASNLGVEQFF TRBV6-6
CASSLAWGTDKETQYF TRBV5-4
CASSFTGGDEKLFF TRBV27
CASSEITSNRPQHF TRBV2
CASSEAGGGGNGEKLFF TRBV9
CASSGLSSYEQYF TRBV27
CASSASGATNEKLFF TRBV5-1
CASSSYTGELFF TRBV28
CAISSTKGQGYNEQFF TRBV10-3
CSVERKVEEQFF TRBV29-1
CASSPTADYEQYF TRBV18
CASSRTSGRLDEQFF TRBV9